The clone carrying this TCR beta chain was counted only a few times. Its target is not known. Only in-frame clones appear in the TCRdb table, and some are missing; sequencing was by immunoSEQ multiplex PCR. The table has over 9,000 clones, 80% to 85% seen once; the top ten hold approximately 8.4%. These data come from a study of tumor-infiltrating lymphocytes in localized non-small cell lung cancer. About the research overall: Several tumor histologies, both smoking statuses, and some post-neoadjuvant chemotherapy samples were included. Study outcomes and limitations: Not all patients were TCR sequenced, owing to tissue quantity.

The length of the CDR3 is 13 residues. CDR1 is MNHEY and CDR2 is SMNVEV in the germline V gene (reference sequence). With 5 bases removed from V and 2 bases from J, the gap between germline ends came to 10 bases. Sequencing was performed on lung tumor tissue. This TCR was sampled from a human donor with non-small cell lung cancer. The chain links TRBV27 to TRBJ2-7; TRBD2 might be the D (6 bases). DNA of the CDR3: TGTGCCAGCAGTCCTAGCGCGACCTACGAGCAGTACTTC. Its translation: CASSPSATYEQYF.